This T cell receptor (beta chain) was sequenced during a study of blood T cells in healthy people across ages. On the study more broadly: Capture via template switching afforded approximately one barcoded beta molecule per two T cells.

Details on this clonotype: Its antigen remains unknown.

Study observations and caveats: Across the age range, TCR beta diversity per million T cells fell in a roughly linear way.

Alongside a J-beta primer mix, a sample-barcoded 5' primer served in a second PCR lasting roughly 7 to 11 cycles. TCRdb itself ran the 5' RACE reads through MiXCR, one entry per CDR3 protein. The data contain roughly 800,000 distinct CDR3 sequences, roughly 60% of them seen just once; the ten biggest clones take up over 20%. Germline CDR1 LNHNV, CDR2 YYDKDF (reference sequence). Trimming cost V 5 bases and J 0 bases, with 8 bases left between them. The CDR3 sequence is 15 residues long. The source material was blood. The chain recombines TRBV15 with TRBJ2-6, with D unclear. The sequence came from a young man in good health. This CDR3 reads CATSRAHSGANVLTF. CDR3 DNA sequence: TGTGCCACCAGCCGAGCCCACTCTGGGGCCAACGTCCTGACTTTC.